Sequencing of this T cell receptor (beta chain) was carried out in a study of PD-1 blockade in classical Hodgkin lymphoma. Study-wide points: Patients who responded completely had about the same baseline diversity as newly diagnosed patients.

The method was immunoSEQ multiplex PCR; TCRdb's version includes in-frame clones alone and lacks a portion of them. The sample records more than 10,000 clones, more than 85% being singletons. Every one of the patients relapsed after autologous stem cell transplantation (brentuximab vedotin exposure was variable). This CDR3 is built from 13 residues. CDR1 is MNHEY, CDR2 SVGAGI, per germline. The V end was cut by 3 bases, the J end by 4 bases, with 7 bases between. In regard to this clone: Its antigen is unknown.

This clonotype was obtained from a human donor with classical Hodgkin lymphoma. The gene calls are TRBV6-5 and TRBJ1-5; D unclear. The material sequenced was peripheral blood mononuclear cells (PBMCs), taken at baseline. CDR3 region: CASSYAANQPQHF. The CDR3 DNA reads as TGTGCCAGCAGTTATGCAGCGAATCAGCCCCAGCATTTT.